The clone carrying this TCR beta chain was seen just once. The antigen remains unidentified. Produced via immunoSEQ multiplex PCR; TCRdb's table is partial and in-frame only. The sample has fewer than 150,000 clones, approximately 95% seen once. Both about-4-week and about-12-week second-dose recipients were combined. This sample is part of a study of T cell responses to AZD1222 COVID-19 vaccine. Study findings and constraints: Two AZD1222 doses significantly raised spike-specific TCR breadth and depth over controls.

Germline lookup yields CDR1 GTSNPN and CDR2 SVGIG (reference sequence). Trimming took 5 bases from V and 2 from J, leaving 14 bases between them. The CDR3 is 14 residues long. The receptor was derived from an adult who received the AZD1222 COVID-19 vaccine. The specimen comprised peripheral blood, sampled 28 days after the second AZD1222 dose. V and J are TRBV30 and TRBJ2-3; D possibly corresponds to TRBD1 (6 bases). CDR3 DNA: TGTGCCTGGTTCCCGGGACACCTCACAGATACGCAGTATTTT. Translation gives CAWFPGHLTDTQYF. Filled out from reference TRBV30 and TRBJ2-3, the complete variable domain reads SQTIHQWPATLVQPVGSPLSLECTVEGTSNPNLYWYRQAAGRGLQLLFYSVGIGQISSEVPQNLSASRPQDRQFILSSKKLLLSDSGFYLCAWFPGHLTDTQYFGPGTRLTVL.